This TCR beta chain came from a study of blood T cell repertoires in COVID-19. Study-wide background: The United States, Italy and Spain were the sources of the acute and convalescent COVID-19 samples. T cells, B-cell-depleted T cells, or PBMCs provided the cDNA or gDNA that served as material.

Germline V gene sequence: CDR1 MDHEN, CDR2 SYDVKM. The CDR3 runs 15 residues. Trimming removed 5 bases from V and 5 bases from J, with 16 bases in between. In the source study's methods: Reference gene primers were amplified, and this amplification served to estimate nucleated cell counts. Only in-frame clones appear in the TCRdb table, and some are missing; sequencing was by immunoSEQ multiplex PCR. V and J calls plus clone size are reproduced from that table; the DNA served to infer D and trimming. Here the sample spans 50,000 to 75,000 clones, about nine tenths being singletons. V and J are TRBV28 and TRBJ2-1, with D possibly matching TRBD1 (6 bases). This TCR derives from a human donor in a cohort sampled during active COVID-19. Sequencing was done on a sample of peripheral blood. CDR3: CASSTMGRGHNEQFF. In DNA form, the CDR3 reads TGTGCCAGCAGTACTATGGGCAGGGGCCACAATGAGCAGTTCTTC.